This T cell receptor (beta chain) emerged from a study of CD8+ T cells in alopecia areata. General study results and limits: More clonal than normal scalp was lesional scalp, particularly alopecia totalis/universalis. Among patients, TCR sharing was less clear than in mice, a difference possibly due in part to HLA diversity in the patient population.

This clone was detected only once. Its antigen is currently unknown. In each case, RNA was isolated and then reverse transcribed into cDNA as the sequencing template. Profiled with immunoSEQ multiplex PCR; TCRdb holds only in-frame clones, not every one. The sample lists about 110,000 clones; 45% to 60% were seen once. PBMC-derived CD4+ and CD8+ T cells were sorted. The CDR3 runs to 11 residues. The V end was cut by 2 bases, the J end by 10 bases, with 7 bases between. The germline CDR1 and CDR2 sequences are SGDLS and YYNGEE. The material sequenced was NKG2D-low CD8+ T cells sorted from blood. The TCR sequence derives from a human donor with alopecia areata. J is TRBJ2-1 and V is TRBV9; D unresolved. As DNA, the CDR3 is TGTGCCAGCAGCGTCTCTGGAGAGCAGTTCTTC. It is translated as CASSVSGEQFF.